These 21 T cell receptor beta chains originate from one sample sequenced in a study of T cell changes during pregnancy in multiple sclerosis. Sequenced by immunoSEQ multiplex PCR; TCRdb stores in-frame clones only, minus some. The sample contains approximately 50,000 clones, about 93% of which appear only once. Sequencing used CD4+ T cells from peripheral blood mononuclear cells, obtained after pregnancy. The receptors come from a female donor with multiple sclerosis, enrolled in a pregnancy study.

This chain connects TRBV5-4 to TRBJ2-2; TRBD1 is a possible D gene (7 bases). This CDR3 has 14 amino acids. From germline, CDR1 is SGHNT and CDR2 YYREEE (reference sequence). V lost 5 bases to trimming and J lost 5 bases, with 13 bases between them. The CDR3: CASRPQGGTGELFF. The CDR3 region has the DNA TGTGCCAGCAGGCCTCAGGGGGGAACCGGGGAGCTGTTTTTT. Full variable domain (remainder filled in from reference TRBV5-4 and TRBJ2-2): ETGVTQSPTHLIKTRGQQVTLRCSSQSGHNTVSWYQQALGQGPQFIFQYYREEENGRGNFPPRFSGLQFPNYSSELNVNALELDDSALYLCASRPQGGTGELFFGEGSRLTVL.

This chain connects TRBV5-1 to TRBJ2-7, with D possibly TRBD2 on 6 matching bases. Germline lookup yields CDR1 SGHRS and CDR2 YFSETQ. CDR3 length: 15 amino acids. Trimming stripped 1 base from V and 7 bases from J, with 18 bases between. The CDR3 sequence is CASSLKGREASEQYF. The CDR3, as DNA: TGCGCCAGCAGCTTGAAAGGCAGGGAGGCGAGTGAGCAGTACTTC. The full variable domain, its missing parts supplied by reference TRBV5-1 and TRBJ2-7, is KAGVTQTPRYLIKTRGQQVTLSCSPISGHRSVSWYQQTPGQGLQFLFEYFSETQRNKGNFPGRFSGRQFSNSRSEMNVSTLELGDSALYLCASSLKGREASEQYFGPGTRLTVT.

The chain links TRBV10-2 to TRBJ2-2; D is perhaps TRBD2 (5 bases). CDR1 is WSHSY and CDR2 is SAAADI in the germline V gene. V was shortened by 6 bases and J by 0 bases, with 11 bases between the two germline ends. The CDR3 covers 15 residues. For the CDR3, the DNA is TGCGCCAGCAGGCTAGCAGGCGCGAACACCGGGGAGCTGTTTTTT. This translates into CASRLAGANTGELFF.

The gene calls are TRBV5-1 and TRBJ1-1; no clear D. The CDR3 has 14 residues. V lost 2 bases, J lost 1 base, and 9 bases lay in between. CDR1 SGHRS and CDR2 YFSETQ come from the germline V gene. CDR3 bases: TGCGCCAGCAGCTTATCCGGGAGGAACACTGAAGCTTTCTTT. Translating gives CASSLSGRNTEAFF.

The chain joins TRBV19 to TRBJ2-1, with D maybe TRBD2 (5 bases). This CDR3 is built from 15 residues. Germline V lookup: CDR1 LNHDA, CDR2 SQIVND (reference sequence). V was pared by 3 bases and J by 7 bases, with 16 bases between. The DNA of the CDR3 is TGTGCCAGTAGTATGGCAGACGGAGGTAGGAATGAGCAGTTCTTC. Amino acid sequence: CASSMADGGRNEQFF. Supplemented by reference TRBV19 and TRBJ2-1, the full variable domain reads DGGITQSPKYLFRKEGQNVTLSCEQNLNHDAMYWYRQDPGQGLRLIYYSQIVNDFQKGDIAEGYSVSREKKESFPLTVTSAQKNPTAFYLCASSMADGGRNEQFFGPGTRLTVL.

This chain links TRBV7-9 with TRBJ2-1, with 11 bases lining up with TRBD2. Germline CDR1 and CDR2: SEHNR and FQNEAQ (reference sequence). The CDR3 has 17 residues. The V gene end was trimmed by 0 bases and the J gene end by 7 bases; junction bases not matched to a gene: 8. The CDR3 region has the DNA TGTGCCAGCAGCTTAGCCTCTAATAGCGGGAGGGTTAATGAGCAGTTCTTC. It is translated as CASSLASNSGRVNEQFF.

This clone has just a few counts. The DNA of the CDR3 is TGCGCCAGCAGCTTACGGGGGCTAGCGGTCGATACGCAGTATTTT. Its protein product is CASSLRGLAVDTQYF. The rearrangement uses TRBV5-1 and TRBJ2-3, with a tentative D call TRBD2 (7 bases). The germline gives CDR1 SGHRS, CDR2 YFSETQ. The CDR3 extends over 15 amino acids. Trimming stripped 2 bases from V and 6 bases from J, with 16 bases between.

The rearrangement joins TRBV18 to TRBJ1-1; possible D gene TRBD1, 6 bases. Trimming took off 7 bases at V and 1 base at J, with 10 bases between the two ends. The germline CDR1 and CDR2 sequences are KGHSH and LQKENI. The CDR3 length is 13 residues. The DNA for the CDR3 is TGTGCCAGCTTCAGGGGTCAGAACACTGAAGCTTTCTTT. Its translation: CASFRGQNTEAFF.

The CDR3 reads CASSDLAGGLRSSEQFF. CDR3 bases: TGTGCCAGCAGCGACCTAGCGGGAGGTTTAAGGTCGAGTGAGCAGTTCTTC. The gene calls are TRBV7-9 and TRBJ2-1, with 11 bases identical to TRBD2. The CDR3 is 17 amino acids. Looked up from germline, CDR1 is SEHNR and CDR2 is FQNEAQ (reference sequence). The V segment lost 5 bases and the J segment 9 bases; nucleotides outside the gene matches: 15.

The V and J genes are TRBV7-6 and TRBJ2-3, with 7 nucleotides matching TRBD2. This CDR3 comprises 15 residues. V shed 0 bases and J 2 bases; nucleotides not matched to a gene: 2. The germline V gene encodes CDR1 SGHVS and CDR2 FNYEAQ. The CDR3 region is CASSLASGPTDTQYF. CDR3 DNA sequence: TGTGCCAGCAGCTTAGCTAGCGGGCCCACAGATACGCAGTATTTT.

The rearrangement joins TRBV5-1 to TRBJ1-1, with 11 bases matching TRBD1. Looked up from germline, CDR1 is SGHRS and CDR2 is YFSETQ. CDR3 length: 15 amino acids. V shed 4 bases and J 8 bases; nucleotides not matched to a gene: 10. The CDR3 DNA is TGCGCCAGCAGCGGACAGGGGGCTATTTCTTCCGAAGCTTTCTTT. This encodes CASSGQGAISSEAFF.

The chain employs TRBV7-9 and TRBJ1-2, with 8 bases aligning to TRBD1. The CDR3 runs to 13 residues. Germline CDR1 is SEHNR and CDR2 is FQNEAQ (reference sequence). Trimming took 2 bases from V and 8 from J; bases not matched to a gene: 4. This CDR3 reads CASSLSGGEGYTF. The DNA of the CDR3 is TGTGCCAGCAGCTTATCAGGGGGCGAGGGCTACACCTTC.

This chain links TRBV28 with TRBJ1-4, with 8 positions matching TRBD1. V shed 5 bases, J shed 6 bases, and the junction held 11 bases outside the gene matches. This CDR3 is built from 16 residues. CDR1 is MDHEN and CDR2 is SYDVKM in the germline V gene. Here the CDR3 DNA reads TGTGCCAGCAGTAAAGCCACCGGGACAGGCCATGAAAAACTGTTTTTT. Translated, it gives CASSKATGTGHEKLFF.

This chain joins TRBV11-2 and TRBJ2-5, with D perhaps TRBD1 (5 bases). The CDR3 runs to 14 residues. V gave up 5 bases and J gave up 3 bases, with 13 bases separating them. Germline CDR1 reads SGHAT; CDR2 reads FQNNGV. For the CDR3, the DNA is TGTGCCAGCAGCCGAGGCAGGGATAAAGAGACCCAGTACTTC. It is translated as CASSRGRDKETQYF.

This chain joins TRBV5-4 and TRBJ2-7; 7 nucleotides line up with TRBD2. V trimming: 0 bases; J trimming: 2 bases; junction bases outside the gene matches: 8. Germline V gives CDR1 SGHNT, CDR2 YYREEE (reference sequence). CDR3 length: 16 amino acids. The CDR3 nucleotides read TGTGCCAGCAGCTTGGGTGGAGTAGCGGGTACCTACGAGCAGTACTTC. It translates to CASSLGGVAGTYEQYF.

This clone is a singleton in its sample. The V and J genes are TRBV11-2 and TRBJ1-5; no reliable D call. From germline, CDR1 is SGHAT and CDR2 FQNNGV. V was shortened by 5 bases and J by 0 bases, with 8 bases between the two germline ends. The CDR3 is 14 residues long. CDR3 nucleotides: TGTGCCAGCAGCCCAACTTATAGCAATCAGCCCCAGCATTTT. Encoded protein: CASSPTYSNQPQHF.

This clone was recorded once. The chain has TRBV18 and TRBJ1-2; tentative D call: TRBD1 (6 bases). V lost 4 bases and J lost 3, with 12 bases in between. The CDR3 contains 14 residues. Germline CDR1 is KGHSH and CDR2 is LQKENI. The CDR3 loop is CASSLQGGDYGYTF. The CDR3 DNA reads TGTGCCAGCTCACTCCAAGGGGGAGACTATGGCTACACCTTC.

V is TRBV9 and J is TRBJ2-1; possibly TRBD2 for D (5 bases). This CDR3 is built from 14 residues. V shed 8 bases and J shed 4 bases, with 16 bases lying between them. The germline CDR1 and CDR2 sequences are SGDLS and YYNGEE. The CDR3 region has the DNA TGTGCCAGTGGAGAGACGGACTCTTACAATGAGCAGTTCTTC. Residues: CASGETDSYNEQFF.

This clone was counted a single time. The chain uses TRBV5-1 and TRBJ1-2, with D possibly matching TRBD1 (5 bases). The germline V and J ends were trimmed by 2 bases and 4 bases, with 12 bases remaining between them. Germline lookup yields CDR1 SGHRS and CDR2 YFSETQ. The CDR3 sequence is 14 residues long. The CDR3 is CASSFTGISYGYTF. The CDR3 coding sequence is TGCGCCAGCAGCTTTACAGGCATCTCCTATGGCTACACCTTC.

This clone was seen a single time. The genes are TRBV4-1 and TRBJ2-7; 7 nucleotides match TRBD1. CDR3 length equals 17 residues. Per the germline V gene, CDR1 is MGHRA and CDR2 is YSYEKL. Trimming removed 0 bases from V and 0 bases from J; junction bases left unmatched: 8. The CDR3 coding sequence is TGCGCCAGCAGCCAAGATTACAGGACAGGCAGCTCCTACGAGCAGTACTTC. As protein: CASSQDYRTGSSYEQYF.

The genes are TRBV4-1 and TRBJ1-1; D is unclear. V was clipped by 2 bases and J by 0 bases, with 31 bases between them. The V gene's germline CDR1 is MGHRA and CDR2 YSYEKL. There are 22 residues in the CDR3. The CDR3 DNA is TGCGCCAGCAGCCAATATCGGCTCCGGAAAACAGACACCTTTTTCATGAACACTGAAGCTTTCTTT. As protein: CASSQYRLRKTDTFFMNTEAFF.